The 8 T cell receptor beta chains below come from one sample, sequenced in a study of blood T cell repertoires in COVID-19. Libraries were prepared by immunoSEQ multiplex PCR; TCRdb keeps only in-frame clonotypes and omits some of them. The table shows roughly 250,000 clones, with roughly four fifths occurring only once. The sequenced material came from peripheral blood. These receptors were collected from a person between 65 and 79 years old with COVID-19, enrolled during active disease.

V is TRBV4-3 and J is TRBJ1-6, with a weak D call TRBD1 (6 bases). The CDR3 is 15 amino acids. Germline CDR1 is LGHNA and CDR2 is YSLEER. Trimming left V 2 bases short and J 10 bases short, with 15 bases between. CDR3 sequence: CASSQTAGVFSPLHF. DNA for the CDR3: TGCGCCAGCAGCCAAACGGCAGGGGTATTCTCACCCCTCCACTTT.

The CDR3 sequence is CASSRGRTSSGNTIYF. The CDR3 DNA reads TGTGCCAGCAGCCGTGGGCGGACAAGCTCTGGAAACACCATATATTTT. The J gene is TRBJ1-3, the V gene TRBV3-1 (or the pseudogene TRBV3-2); D is perhaps TRBD1 (5 bases). Trimming took off 4 bases at V and 0 bases at J, with 13 bases between the two ends. CDR1 and CDR2 from the germline V gene are LGHDT and YNNKEL (reference sequence). The CDR3 is 16 amino acids.

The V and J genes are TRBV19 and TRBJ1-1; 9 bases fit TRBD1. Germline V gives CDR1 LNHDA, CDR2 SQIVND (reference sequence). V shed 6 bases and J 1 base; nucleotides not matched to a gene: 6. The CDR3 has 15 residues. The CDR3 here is CASSRDRVTNTEAFF. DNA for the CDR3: TGTGCCAGTAGCCGGGACAGGGTAACGAACACTGAAGCTTTCTTT.

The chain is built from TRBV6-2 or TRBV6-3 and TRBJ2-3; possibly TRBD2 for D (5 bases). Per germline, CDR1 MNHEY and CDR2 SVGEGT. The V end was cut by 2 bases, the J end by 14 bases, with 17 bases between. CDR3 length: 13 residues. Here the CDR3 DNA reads TGTGCCAGCAGTTACCTCCCTAGCATGATACGGTATTTT. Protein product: CASSYLPSMIRYF.

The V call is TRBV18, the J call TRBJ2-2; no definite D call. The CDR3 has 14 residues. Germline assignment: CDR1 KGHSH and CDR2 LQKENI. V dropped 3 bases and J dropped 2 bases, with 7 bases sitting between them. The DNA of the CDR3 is TGTGCCAGCTCACCCAACAGCAACACCGGGGAGCTGTTTTTT. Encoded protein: CASSPNSNTGELFF.

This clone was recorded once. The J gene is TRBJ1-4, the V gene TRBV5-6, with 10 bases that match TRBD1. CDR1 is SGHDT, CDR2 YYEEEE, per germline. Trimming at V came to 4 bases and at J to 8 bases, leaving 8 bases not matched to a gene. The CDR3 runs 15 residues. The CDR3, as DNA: TGTGCCAGCAGCGCAACCGGGACAGGGGACGAAAAACTGTTTTTT. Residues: CASSATGTGDEKLFF.

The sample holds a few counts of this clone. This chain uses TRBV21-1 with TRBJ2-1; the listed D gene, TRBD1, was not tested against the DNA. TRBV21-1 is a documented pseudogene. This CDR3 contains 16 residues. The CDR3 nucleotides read TGTGCCAGCAGCACGCCGGGACAGGGGTTGTTGGGTGAGCAGTTCTTC. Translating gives CASSTPGQGLLGEQFF.

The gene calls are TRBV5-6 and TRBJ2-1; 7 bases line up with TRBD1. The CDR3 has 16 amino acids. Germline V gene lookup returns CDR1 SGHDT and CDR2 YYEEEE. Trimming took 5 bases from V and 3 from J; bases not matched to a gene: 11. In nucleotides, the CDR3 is TGTGCCAGCAGTTACCGGGGACAGTACGGCTACAATGAGCAGTTCTTC. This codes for CASSYRGQYGYNEQFF.